What follows are 8 T cell receptor beta chains derived from one specimen sequenced in a study of a mutant IDH1 vaccine in newly diagnosed glioma (dated by TCRdb to the early 2020s). Library preparation was by the immunoSEQ multiplex PCR assay. TCRdb holds this immuneACCESS table with in-frame rearrangements only. Some clones are missing; in checked studies, unresolved V genes explain under half, and the rest has no known cause. Across this sample there are fewer than 65,000 clones, with 80% seen only once. The ten top clones hold around 5.7% of the sample. No antigen has been identified for these receptors. The intended sense of this specimen's time point label: week 11, during vaccination. Each vaccine dose, consisting of 300 ug of a 20-mer mutant IDH1 peptide in Montanide, was administered subcutaneously with topical imiquimod. This material consisted of PBMCs, taken from a glioma patient whose treatment included an IDH1 peptide vaccine. All receptors derive from a man aged 45-60 years with glioma.

The gene calls are TRBV7-9 and TRBJ1-2; unclear D gene. Germline values: CDR1 SEHNR, CDR2 FQNEAQ (reference sequence). CDR3 length: 15 residues. V was cut by 2 bases and J by 2 bases, with 12 bases left in between. CDR3 nucleotide sequence: TGTGCCAGCAGCTTAAACGAGGGTCCAAACTATGGCTACACCTTC. This codes for CASSLNEGPNYGYTF.

This clone was detected a few times. CDR3 DNA: TGTGCCAGCAGCCCCGGGACAGGGGGCAATGAGCAGTTCTTC. It codes for CASSPGTGGNEQFF. This chain uses TRBV6-4 with TRBJ2-1, with 11 bases lining up with TRBD1. This CDR3 is 14 amino acids long. The trim removed 6 bases at V and 6 bases at J, leaving 4 bases unmatched. Germline loops: CDR1 MRHNA, CDR2 SNTAGT.

The rearrangement uses TRBV7-9 and TRBJ1-2, with 8 nucleotides matching TRBD1. Germline CDR1 and CDR2: SEHNR and FQNEAQ (reference sequence). CDR3 size: 12 residues. The J segment lost 5 bases and the V segment lost 7 bases, leaving 3 bases of the junction unmatched. The DNA of the CDR3 is TGTGCCAGCAACAGGGGGGGATATGGCTACACCTTC. Protein sequence: CASNRGGYGYTF.

The sample holds one count of this clone. The genes are TRBV30 and TRBJ1-6, with TRBD1 as a possible D gene (5 bases). The CDR3 is 18 amino acids. Trimming removed 0 bases from V and 0 bases from J, with 15 bases in between. CDR1 is GTSNPN, CDR2 SVGIG, per germline (reference sequence). As DNA, the CDR3 is TGTGCCTGGAGTGTGGCCAGGGCACCCAGCTCCTATAATTCACCCCTCCACTTT. Translated: CAWSVARAPSSYNSPLHF.

The chain has TRBV5-1 and TRBJ2-3; no reliable D call. The CDR3 spans 13 residues. V was shortened by 0 bases and J by 1 base, with 3 bases between the two germline ends. Germline CDR1 SGHRS, CDR2 YFSETQ. The CDR3 sequence: CASSLDGTDTQYF. The CDR3 DNA reads as TGCGCCAGCAGCTTGGATGGCACAGATACGCAGTATTTT.

V is TRBV19 and J is TRBJ2-1; 9 bases are shared with TRBD2. The V gene end was trimmed by 2 bases and the J gene end by 6 bases; junction bases not matched to a gene: 8. This CDR3 has 16 residues. CDR1 is LNHDA and CDR2 is SQIVND in the germline V gene (reference sequence). In DNA, the CDR3 is TGTGCCAGTAGTATAATTTCGCTAGCGGGATTCAATGAGCAGTTCTTC. Translated, it gives CASSIISLAGFNEQFF.

This clone has only a few counts. The chain has TRBV18 and TRBJ2-2; unclear D gene. With 3 bases removed from V and 2 bases from J, the gap between germline ends came to 7 bases. Per germline, CDR1 KGHSH and CDR2 LQKENI. This CDR3 spans 14 amino acids. As DNA, the CDR3 is TGTGCCAGCTCACCGAAAGGAAACACCGGGGAGCTGTTTTTT. It yields the protein CASSPKGNTGELFF.

V usage is TRBV4-1 and J usage is TRBJ2-2; TRBD1 aligns across 9 bases. This CDR3 contains 18 residues. CDR1 is MGHRA and CDR2 is YSYEKL in the germline V gene. The junction had 9 bases not matched to a gene; V was cut back by 3 bases and J by 1 base. The CDR3 reads CASSHARDRAKNTGELFF. The CDR3 DNA sequence: TGCGCCAGCAGCCACGCCCGGGACAGGGCGAAGAACACCGGGGAGCTGTTTTTT.